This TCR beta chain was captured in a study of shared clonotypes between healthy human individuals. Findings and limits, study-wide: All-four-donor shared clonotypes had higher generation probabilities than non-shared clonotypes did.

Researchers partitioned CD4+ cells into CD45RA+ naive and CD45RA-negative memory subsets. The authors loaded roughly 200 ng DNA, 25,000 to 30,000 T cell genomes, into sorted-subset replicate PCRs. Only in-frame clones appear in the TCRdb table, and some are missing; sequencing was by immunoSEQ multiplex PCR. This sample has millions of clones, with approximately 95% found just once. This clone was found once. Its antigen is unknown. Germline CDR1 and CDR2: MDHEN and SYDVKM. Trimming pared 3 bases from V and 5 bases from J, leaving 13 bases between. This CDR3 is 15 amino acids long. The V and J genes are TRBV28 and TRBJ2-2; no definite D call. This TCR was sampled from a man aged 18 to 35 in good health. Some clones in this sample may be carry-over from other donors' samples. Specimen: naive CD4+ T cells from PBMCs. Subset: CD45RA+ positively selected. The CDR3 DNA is TGTGCCAGCAGTTTGGTTACGTCTCGGACCGGGGAGCTGTTTTTT. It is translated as CASSLVTSRTGELFF.